The 32 T cell receptor beta chains below come from one sample, sequenced in a study of pediatric ulcerative colitis (dated by TCRdb to the late 2010s). One to two pinch biopsies were taken from the rectum for research during colonoscopy. Library method: the immunoSEQ multiplex PCR assay. This is the immuneACCESS table as TCRdb keeps it, with only in-frame sequences that have V and J called. A part of the clones is gone; compared with another copy, unresolved V genes explain less than half, and the rest is unexplained. This sample is represented by about 36,000 clones; around 73% of them were singletons. Clones ranked in the top ten supply about 0.7% of the sample. Sequencing was carried out using gut tissue. The receptors were sampled from a boy younger than 18 with moderate ulcerative colitis.

This clone was seen a handful of times. V usage is TRBV5-8 and J usage is TRBJ1-5, with unresolved D. The CDR3 totals 15 residues. The V and J ends lost 5 bases and 0 bases respectively, with 12 bases between them. CDR1 and CDR2 (germline): SGHTS, YDEGEE. Written as DNA, the CDR3 is TGTGCCAGCAGACGAGACGAGAATAGCAATCAGCCCCAGCATTTT. Translating it yields CASRRDENSNQPQHF.

V usage is TRBV4-3 and J usage is TRBJ1-2, with no clear D. The V gene lost 2 bases and the J gene lost 5 bases, with 9 bases spanning the gap. Germline values: CDR1 LGHNA, CDR2 YSLEER. The CDR3 is made up of 13 amino acids. CDR3: CASSQRLEYGYTF. The CDR3 DNA follows: TGCGCCAGCAGCCAAAGATTGGAGTATGGCTACACCTTC.

The rearrangement links TRBV5-8 to TRBJ2-2; TRBD1 is a possible D gene (6 bases). The CDR3 has 13 residues. The V gene lost 4 bases and the J gene lost 7 bases, with 11 bases spanning the gap. CDR1 and CDR2 (germline): SGHTS, YDEGEE. The CDR3 spells CASSRGNDGELFF. The CDR3 DNA reads as TGTGCCAGCAGCAGGGGGAACGACGGGGAGCTGTTTTTT. Together with reference TRBV5-8 and TRBJ2-2, the CDR3 gives the full variable domain: EAGVTQSPTHLIKTRGQQATLRCSPISGHTSVYWYQQALGLGLQFLLWYDEGEERNRGNFPPRFSGRQFPNYSSELNVNALELEDSALYLCASSRGNDGELFFGEGSRLTVL.

The CDR3 coding sequence is TGTGCCAGCATCACGACGGGACAGTCCTACGAGCAGTACTTC. Its protein product is CASITTGQSYEQYF. The V gene is TRBV28, the J gene TRBJ2-7; 7 positions match TRBD1. The CDR3 is made up of 14 amino acids. Per germline, CDR1 MDHEN and CDR2 SYDVKM. V was pared by 7 bases and J by 1 base, with 7 bases of the junction left unmatched.

This clone was found a few times. The chain joins TRBV5-6 to TRBJ2-7; D gene uncertain. The CDR3 totals 12 residues. V was trimmed by 5 bases and J by 0 bases, leaving 6 bases between them. Germline assignment: CDR1 SGHDT and CDR2 YYEEEE. CDR3 region: CASRAGSYEQYF. The CDR3 DNA is TGTGCCAGCAGGGCAGGCTCCTACGAGCAGTACTTC.

The chain uses TRBV7-3 and TRBJ1-1; D remains unclear. This CDR3 is built from 14 residues. V lost 2 bases and J 3 bases, leaving 10 bases between the germline ends. CDR1 is SGHTA and CDR2 is FQGTGA in the germline V gene. Written as DNA, the CDR3 is TGTGCCAGCAGCTTAGTGGTGGGAGACACTGAAGCTTTCTTT. This gives the protein CASSLVVGDTEAFF. Looking up the rest from reference TRBV7-3 and TRBJ1-1 gives the full variable domain: GAGVSQTPSNKVTEKGKYVELRCDPISGHTALYWYRQSLGQGPEFLIYFQGTGAADDSGLPNDRFFAVRPEGSVSTLKIQRTERGDSAVYLCASSLVVGDTEAFFGQGTRLTVV.

The V gene is TRBV28, the J gene TRBJ2-5, with 7 bases aligning to TRBD2. Germline values: CDR1 MDHEN, CDR2 SYDVKM. The CDR3 contains 12 residues. J gave up 5 bases and V 6 bases, and 3 bases lay outside the gene matches. CDR3 DNA sequence: TGTGCCAGCAGACCGACTAGCGAGACCCAGTACTTC. This translates into CASRPTSETQYF.

The chain recombines TRBV4-2 with TRBJ1-1; tentatively, D is TRBD1 (6 bases). Looked up from germline, CDR1 is LGHNA and CDR2 is YNFKEQ. The V gene lost 1 base and the J gene lost 6 bases, with 18 bases spanning the gap. This CDR3 spans 16 amino acids. The CDR3 here is CASSQGGAGDGAEAFF. In nucleotides, the CDR3 is TGTGCCAGCAGCCAAGGGGGGGCCGGGGATGGTGCTGAAGCTTTCTTT.

The chain carries TRBV7-6 and TRBJ2-5; weak D call: TRBD2 (6 bases). The CDR3 is 14 amino acids. Trimming stripped 1 base from V and 4 bases from J, with 10 bases between. Germline V CDR1 and CDR2: SGHVS, FNYEAQ. This CDR3 reads CASSLEAEGETQYF. The DNA of the CDR3 is TGTGCCAGCAGCTTAGAAGCGGAGGGAGAGACCCAGTACTTC.

The V call is TRBV6-6, the J call TRBJ1-5, with D possibly matching TRBD1 (5 bases). There are 13 residues in the CDR3. From germline, CDR1 is MNHNY and CDR2 SVGAGI (reference sequence). V was trimmed by 6 bases and J by 5 bases, leaving 11 bases between them. CDR3 nucleotides: TGTGCCAGCAGCCCCCAGGGCCATCAGCCCCAGCATTTT. Protein product: CASSPQGHQPQHF.

For the CDR3, the DNA is TGTGCCAGCAGTTTGGGACAATACACCGGGGAGCTGTTTTTT. Translating it yields CASSLGQYTGELFF. This sequence joins TRBV6-4 and TRBJ2-2; TRBD1 is a possible D gene (6 bases). This CDR3 contains 14 residues. Between the trimmed V and J ends, which lost 5 bases and 3 bases, there was a span of 10 bases. Germline V gene data show CDR1 as MRHNA and CDR2 as SNTAGT.

The chain uses TRBV27 and TRBJ1-2; TRBD1 matches 7 bases. V was clipped by 5 bases and J by 4 bases; unmatched bases: 10. The CDR3 length is 15 residues. The germline CDR1 and CDR2 sequences are MNHEY and SMNVEV (reference sequence). The CDR3 region is CASSPFGTAGYGYTF. As DNA, the CDR3 is TGTGCCAGCAGTCCTTTCGGGACAGCGGGCTATGGCTACACCTTC.

The chain couples TRBV18 to TRBJ2-2, with 13 bases lining up with TRBD2. Unmatched junction bases numbered 8, after V lost 4 bases and J lost 6 bases. From germline, CDR1 is KGHSH and CDR2 LQKENI. This CDR3 spans 17 amino acids. In DNA form, the CDR3 reads TGTGCCAGCTCACTTGGGCGGACTAGCGGGAGTTCCGGGGAGCTGTTTTTT. It encodes CASSLGRTSGSSGELFF.

This chain links TRBV6-6 with TRBJ1-5; no clear D gene. This CDR3 region has 16 residues. The V and J ends lost 2 bases and 0 bases respectively, with 11 bases between them. Germline loops: CDR1 MNHNY, CDR2 SVGAGI (reference sequence). This CDR3 reads CASSYISLGSNQPQHF. The DNA of the CDR3 is TGTGCCAGCAGTTACATTTCGTTAGGTAGCAATCAGCCCCAGCATTTT.

This clone was recorded once. V gene TRBV7-9 combines with J gene TRBJ1-1; no clear D gene. The germline V gene has CDR1 SEHNR and CDR2 FQNEAQ (reference sequence). CDR3 length: 15 amino acids. Trimming pared 1 base from V and 8 bases from J, leaving 17 bases between. In DNA form, the CDR3 reads TGTGCCAGCAGCTTAGAGTGGGCATCCTCCGCAGAAGCTTTCTTT. Translation: CASSLEWASSAEAFF.

The chain couples TRBV7-2 to TRBJ2-5, with D possibly matching TRBD2 (6 bases). CDR1 and CDR2 (germline): SGHTA, FQGNSA. The V and J ends lost 4 bases and 5 bases respectively, with 11 bases between them. The CDR3 covers 13 residues. In DNA form, the CDR3 reads TGTGCCAGCAGCTCCGCTCGGGGGGAGACCCAGTACTTC. It specifies CASSSARGETQYF.

J is TRBJ2-3 and V is TRBV7-9; D unresolved. Trimming took off 4 bases at V and 8 bases at J, with 10 bases between the two ends. The CDR3 is 12 amino acids. CDR1 is SEHNR and CDR2 is FQNEAQ in the germline V gene (reference sequence). Written as DNA, the CDR3 is TGTGCCAGCAGCTCCCTGGCGGTTACGCAGTATTTT. Translation: CASSSLAVTQYF.

This chain joins TRBV11-2 and TRBJ2-7; 10 bases align to TRBD1. The trim removed 5 bases at V and 4 bases at J, leaving 8 bases unmatched. This CDR3 contains 15 residues. Germline lookup yields CDR1 SGHAT and CDR2 FQNNGV. The CDR3 protein is CASSPVTGQGYEQYF. CDR3 DNA sequence: TGTGCCAGCAGCCCCGTGACGGGACAGGGGTACGAGCAGTACTTC.

This clone was observed a handful of times. V gene TRBV6-5 combines with J gene TRBJ2-7, with D perhaps TRBD1 (5 bases). This CDR3 comprises 11 residues. Germline lookup yields CDR1 MNHEY and CDR2 SVGAGI. V shed 7 bases and J shed 6 bases, with 10 bases lying between them. CDR3 sequence: CASTDSREQYF. Written as DNA, the CDR3 is TGTGCCAGCACCGACAGTCGCGAGCAGTACTTC.

This chain uses TRBV28 with TRBJ1-2, with 8 bases that match TRBD1. V shed 8 bases and J 8 bases; nucleotides not matched to a gene: 13. The CDR3 loop spans 14 amino acids. Germline V gene data show CDR1 as MDHEN and CDR2 as SYDVKM. The CDR3 nucleotides are TGTGCCAGCGTAGCTCTGGACAGGGCGTACGGCTACACCTTC. This translates into CASVALDRAYGYTF.

The V and J genes are TRBV7-2 and TRBJ1-5; maybe TRBD1 (6 bases). From germline, CDR1 is SGHTA and CDR2 FQGNSA. The V and J ends lost 2 bases and 6 bases respectively, with 11 bases between them. The CDR3 extends over 14 amino acids. The CDR3 region has the DNA TGTGCCAGCAGCTTATCGGGGGCAGGTCAGCCCCAGCATTTT. Its translation: CASSLSGAGQPQHF.

The chain uses TRBV6-1 and TRBJ1-2; D is uncertain. CDR1 is MNHNS and CDR2 is SASEGT in the germline V gene. The CDR3 covers 15 residues. The V and J ends lost 6 bases and 5 bases respectively, with 19 bases between them. CDR3 nucleotide sequence: TGTGCCAGCAGAATGACGGAGGGATCTCGGTATGGCTACACCTTC. Its translation: CASRMTEGSRYGYTF.

J is TRBJ2-7 and V is TRBV2, with TRBD2 identical over 11 bases. CDR1 is SNHLY and CDR2 is FYNNEI in the germline V gene. There are 14 residues in the CDR3. The V segment lost 6 bases and the J segment 6 bases; nucleotides outside the gene matches: 7. CDR3 sequence (DNA): TGTGCCAGCAGGGAACTAGCGGGAGTGGTCGAGCAGTACTTC. It is translated as CASRELAGVVEQYF.

The J gene is TRBJ2-7, the V gene TRBV6-5; either TRBD1 or TRBD2 may supply D (5 bases each). The CDR3 length is 13 residues. Germline V CDR1 and CDR2: MNHEY, SVGAGI. V gave up 2 bases and J gave up 2 bases, with 7 bases separating them. CDR3 amino acids: CASSYLGAYEQYF. As DNA, the CDR3 is TGTGCCAGCAGTTACCTGGGGGCCTACGAGCAGTACTTC.

This chain connects TRBV10-3 to TRBJ2-2, with 8 positions matching TRBD1. Germline lookup yields CDR1 ENHRY and CDR2 SYGVKD. The CDR3 is 16 amino acids. Trimming cost V 3 bases and J 4 bases; bases outside gene matches: 7. CDR3 sequence reads: CAISELGQGSTGELFF. The CDR3, as DNA: TGTGCCATCAGTGAACTAGGACAGGGATCCACCGGGGAGCTGTTTTTT.

The chain carries TRBV5-6 and TRBJ2-7; D gene ambiguous. CDR1 and CDR2 from the germline V gene are SGHDT and YYEEEE. V was cut by 1 base and J by 2 bases, with 7 bases left in between. The CDR3 consists of 13 residues. CDR3 in DNA: TGTGCCAGCAGCTTGACAGCTCCCTACGAGCAGTACTTC. This gives the protein CASSLTAPYEQYF.

The CDR3 DNA follows: TGTGCTAGTGCCCAGGGGTCCCCAACTTACACAGATACGCAGTATTTT. This codes for CASAQGSPTYTDTQYF. The chain uses TRBV12-5 and TRBJ2-3; maybe TRBD1 (6 bases). Between the trimmed V and J ends, which lost 7 bases and 2 bases, there was a span of 19 bases. In germline, CDR1 is LGHNT, CDR2 FRNRAP. The CDR3 sequence is 16 residues long.

V gene TRBV5-6 combines with J gene TRBJ1-2; D remains unclear. Germline V gives CDR1 SGHDT, CDR2 YYEEEE. Trimming cost V 6 bases and J 8 bases, with 17 bases left between them. The CDR3 sequence is 13 residues long. This CDR3 is CASTGPNHFGYTF. The CDR3 nucleotides read TGTGCCAGCACCGGGCCTAATCATTTCGGCTACACCTTC.

The rearrangement joins TRBV5-6 to TRBJ1-1; unclear D gene. Trimming cost V 1 base and J 1 base, with 8 bases left between them. Germline V gene data show CDR1 as SGHDT and CDR2 as YYEEEE. The CDR3 runs 14 residues. CDR3 loop: CASSLQPPNTEAFF. CDR3 bases: TGTGCCAGCAGCTTGCAGCCTCCGAACACTGAAGCTTTCTTT.

The genes are TRBV29-1 and TRBJ2-2; tentatively, D is TRBD1 or TRBD2 (5 bases each). Trimming took off 0 bases at V and 5 bases at J, with 16 bases between the two ends. The CDR3 runs 16 residues. Germline CDR1 and CDR2: SQVTM and ANQGSEA. The DNA for the CDR3 is TGCAGCGTTGAAGAAATTTCCGGGACGCTGACCGGGGAGCTGTTTTTT. This gives the protein CSVEEISGTLTGELFF.

This clone showed up just a few times. The V and J genes are TRBV2 and TRBJ2-7, with 8 positions matching TRBD2. With 7 bases clipped from V and 4 bases from J, the junction kept 3 bases outside the gene matches. This CDR3 contains 12 residues. Per germline, CDR1 SNHLY and CDR2 FYNNEI. As DNA, the CDR3 is TGTGCCAGCAAGGGGACTAGGTACGAGCAGTACTTC. Its protein product is CASKGTRYEQYF.

This rearrangement joins TRBV7-2 to TRBJ1-4, with D hard to call. The germline gives CDR1 SGHTA, CDR2 FQGNSA. V lost 5 bases, J lost 4 bases, and 14 bases lay in between. The CDR3 is made up of 15 amino acids. The CDR3 DNA follows: TGTGCCAGCAGCCGCTCACGGCTACTTAATGAAAAACTGTTTTTT. It encodes CASSRSRLLNEKLFF.